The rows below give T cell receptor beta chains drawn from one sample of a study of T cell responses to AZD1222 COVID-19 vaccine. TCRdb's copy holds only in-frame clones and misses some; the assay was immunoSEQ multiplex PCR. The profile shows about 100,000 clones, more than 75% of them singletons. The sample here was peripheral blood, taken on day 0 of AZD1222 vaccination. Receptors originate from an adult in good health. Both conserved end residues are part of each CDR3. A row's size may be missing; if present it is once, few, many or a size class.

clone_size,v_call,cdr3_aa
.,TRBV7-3,CASSVGSAGDYGYTF
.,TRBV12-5,CASGKGQGNTGELFF
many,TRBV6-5,CASSQRGVRGAFF
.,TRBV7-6,CASSFGGLGTEAFF
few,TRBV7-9,CASSYQGGQYF
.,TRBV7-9,CASSPSTVTNYGYTF
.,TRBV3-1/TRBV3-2,CASSHRRNDRGTQYF
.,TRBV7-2,CASSPLGYEQYF
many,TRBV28,CASSPSPYEQYF
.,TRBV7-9,CASSVRRPEAGGNEQFF
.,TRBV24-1,CATSDFPPGNSNMNTEAFF
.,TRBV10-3,CAISASPGDEPQHF
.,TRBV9,CASSAGAGGGETQYF
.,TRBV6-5,CASTVTGGYNSPLHF
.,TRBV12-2,CASRFLGPPLRYF
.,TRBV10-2,CASSEAHFGQYF